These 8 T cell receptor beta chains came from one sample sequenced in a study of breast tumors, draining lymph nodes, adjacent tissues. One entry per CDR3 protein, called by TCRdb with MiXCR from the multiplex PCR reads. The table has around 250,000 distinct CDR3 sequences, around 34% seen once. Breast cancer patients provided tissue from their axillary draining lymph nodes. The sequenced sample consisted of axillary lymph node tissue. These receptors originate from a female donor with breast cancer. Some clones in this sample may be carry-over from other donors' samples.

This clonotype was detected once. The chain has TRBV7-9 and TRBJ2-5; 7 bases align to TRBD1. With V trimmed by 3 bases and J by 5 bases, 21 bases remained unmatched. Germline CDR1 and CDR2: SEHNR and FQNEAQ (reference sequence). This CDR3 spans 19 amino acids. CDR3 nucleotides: TGTGCCAGCAGCTTCGCGTTCCCGGACAGGTGGGGTTCCAGGGAGACCCAGTACTTC. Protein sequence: CASSFAFPDRWGSRETQYF. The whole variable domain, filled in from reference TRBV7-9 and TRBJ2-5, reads DTGVSQNPRHKITKRGQNVTFRCDPISEHNRLYWYRQTLGQGPEFLTYFQNEAQLEKSRLLSDRFSAERPKGSFSTLEIQRTEQGDSAMYLCASSFAFPDRWGSRETQYFGPGTRLLVL.

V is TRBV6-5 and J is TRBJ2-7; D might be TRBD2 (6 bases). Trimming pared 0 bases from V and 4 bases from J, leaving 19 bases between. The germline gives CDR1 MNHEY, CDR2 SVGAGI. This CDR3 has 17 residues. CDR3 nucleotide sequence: TGTGCCAGCAGTTACTCGTTAGGAACTGCGGGGACTTACGAGCAGTACTTC. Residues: CASSYSLGTAGTYEQYF.

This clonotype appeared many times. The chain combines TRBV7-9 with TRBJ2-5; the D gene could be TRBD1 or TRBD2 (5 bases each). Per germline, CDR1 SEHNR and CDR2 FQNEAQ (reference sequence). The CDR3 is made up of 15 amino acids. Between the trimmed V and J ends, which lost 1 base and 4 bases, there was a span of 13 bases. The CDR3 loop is CASSLDPGRTETQYF. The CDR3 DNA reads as TGTGCCAGCAGCTTAGATCCGGGGCGGACAGAGACCCAGTACTTC.

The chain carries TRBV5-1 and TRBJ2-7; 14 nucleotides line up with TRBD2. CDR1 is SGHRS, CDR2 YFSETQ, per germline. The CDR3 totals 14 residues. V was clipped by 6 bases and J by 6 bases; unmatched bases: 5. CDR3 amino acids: CASNRGTSGSEQYF. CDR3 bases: TGCGCCAGCAACCGGGGGACTAGCGGGAGCGAGCAGTACTTC.

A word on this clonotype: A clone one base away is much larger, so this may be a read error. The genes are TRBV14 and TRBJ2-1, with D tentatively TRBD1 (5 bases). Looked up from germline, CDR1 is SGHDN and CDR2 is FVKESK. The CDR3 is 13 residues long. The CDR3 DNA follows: TGTACCAGCAGCCAACAACAGGTTCTTGAGCAGTTCTTC. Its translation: CTSSQQQVLEQFF.

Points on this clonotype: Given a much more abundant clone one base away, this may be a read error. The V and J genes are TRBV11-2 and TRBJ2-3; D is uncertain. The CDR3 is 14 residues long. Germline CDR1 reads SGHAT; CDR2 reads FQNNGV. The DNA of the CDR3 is TGTGGCAGCAGCCTTAGCCCTGGCACAGATACGCAGTATTTT. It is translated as CGSSLSPGTDTQYF.

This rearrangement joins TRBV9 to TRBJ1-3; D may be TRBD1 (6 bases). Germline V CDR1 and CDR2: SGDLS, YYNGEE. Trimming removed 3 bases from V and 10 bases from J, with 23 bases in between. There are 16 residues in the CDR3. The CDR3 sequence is CASSALTGGPESTIYF. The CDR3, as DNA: TGTGCCAGCAGCGCCCTGACGGGGGGCCCAGAAAGTACCATATATTTT.

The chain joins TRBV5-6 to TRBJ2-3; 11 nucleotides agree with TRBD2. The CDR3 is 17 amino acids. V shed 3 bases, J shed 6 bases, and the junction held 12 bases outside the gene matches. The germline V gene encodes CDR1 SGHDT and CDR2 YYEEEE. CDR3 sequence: CASSSYSGGASYDTQYF. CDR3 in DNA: TGTGCCAGCAGCTCCTATAGCGGGGGGGCGTCATATGATACGCAGTATTTT. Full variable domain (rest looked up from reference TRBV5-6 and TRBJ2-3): DAGVTQSPTHLIKTRGQQVTLRCSPKSGHDTVSWYQQALGQGPQFIFQYYEEEERQRGNFPDRFSGHQFPNYSSELNVNALLLGDSALYLCASSSYSGGASYDTQYFGPGTRLTVL.